This is a list of T cell receptor beta chains from one sample in a study of CD8 T cells in Susac syndrome. TCRdb passed the immunoSEQ multiplex PCR reads through MiXCR, listing each CDR3 protein once. This sample has more than 95,000 distinct CDR3 sequences; around 94% occur once, and the top ten carry 0.085% to 0.09%. Sample: CD4+ T cells from PBMCs. These TCRs come from a human donor in good health. Both conserved end residues are part of each CDR3. The order of the fields is V gene, D gene, J gene, clone size, CDR3 DNA, CDR3 protein. A D gene is named only where the DNA matches it firmly. A clone size is listed for some rows: how often the clone was seen (once, few, many), or a class if it is expanded.

TRBV20-1	NA	TRBJ1-5	NA	TGCAGTGCTAGGGGCTCACAGGGAAGGGATCAGCCCCAGCATTTT	CSARGSQGRDQPQHF
TRBV30	NA	TRBJ1-1	NA	TGTGCCTGGAGTGTGGAGGTGAACACTGAAGCTTTCTTT	CAWSVEVNTEAFF
TRBV14	NA	TRBJ1-6	few	TGTGCCAGCAGCCGGCGATGGAGTGGGAATTCACCCCTCCACTTT	CASSRRWSGNSPLHF
TRBV25-1	NA	TRBJ2-7	NA	TGTGCCAGTACCGGACGTTCGGGGAAGCAGTACTTC	CASTGRSGKQYF
TRBV29-1	NA	TRBJ1-5	once	TGCAGCGTCCTCCTAGGCAAGCCCCAGCATTTT	CSVLLGKPQHF
TRBV2	TRBD2	TRBJ2-5	NA	TGTGCCAGCAGTGGGCCGGGAGGGCCGGAGACCCAGTACTTC	CASSGPGGPETQYF
TRBV14	NA	TRBJ1-1	NA	TGTGCCAGCAGCCGAACAAACTCAGTCCTGGCTTTCTTT	CASSRTNSVLAFF
TRBV5-1	NA	TRBJ2-3	NA	TGCGCCAGCAGCTTGGAGGTGAATACGCAGTATTTT	CASSLEVNTQYF
TRBV12-3/TRBV12-4	NA	TRBJ2-3	NA	TGTGCCAGCAGTTTAGGCCCCGGAATCCTTCGTTTGAATACGCAGTATTTT	CASSLGPGILRLNTQYF
TRBV29-1	NA	TRBJ2-1	NA	TGCAGCGTTACAGGGTACAATGAGCAGTTCTTC	CSVTGYNEQFF
TRBV6-4	TRBD2	TRBJ2-7	once	TGTGCCAGCAGTGACGGGAGTAGCGGGAGATACTACGAGCAGTACTTC	CASSDGSSGRYYEQYF
TRBV20-1	NA	TRBJ1-1	NA	TGCAGTGCTAGAAACACAGGGAGTACTGAAGCTTTCTTT	CSARNTGSTEAFF
TRBV29-1	NA	TRBJ1-2	NA	TGCAGCGTTGACGGAATCTCTAACTATGGCTACACCTTC	CSVDGISNYGYTF
TRBV6-2/TRBV6-3	NA	TRBJ2-7	NA	TGTGCCAGCAGCCGGGCCCTCTCCTACGAGCAGTACTTC	CASSRALSYEQYF
TRBV12-3/TRBV12-4	NA	TRBJ1-1	NA	TGTGCCAGCAGTCGAGGCCTCCCGCGGAACACTGAAGCTTTCTTT	CASSRGLPRNTEAFF
TRBV10-3	NA	TRBJ2-3	NA	TGTGCCATCAGTGACCCCGTCAAAGCGCCAGATACGCAGTATTTT	CAISDPVKAPDTQYF
TRBV7-2	NA	TRBJ2-7	NA	TGTGCCAGCAGCTTAGAGGGTACAGGAACATACGAGCAGTACTTC	CASSLEGTGTYEQYF
TRBV7-2	TRBD2	TRBJ2-7	NA	TGTGCCAGCAGCTTAGCCGGACTAGCGGGAGGGCCAAGGGGTGAGCAGTACTTC	CASSLAGLAGGPRGEQYF
TRBV6-6	TRBD2	TRBJ2-1	NA	TGTGCCAGCAGCCCCATCAGCGGGAGTAATGAGCAGTTCTTC	CASSPISGSNEQFF
TRBV5-6	TRBD2	TRBJ2-7	NA	TGTGCCAGCAGCTTGTCTCGACTAGCGAGCCAGGGGCGTTACGAGCAGTACTTC	CASSLSRLASQGRYEQYF
TRBV18	TRBD1	TRBJ1-2	NA	TGTGCCAGCTCACCATCTGGACAGGGGAGCTATGGCTACACCTTC	CASSPSGQGSYGYTF
TRBV27	TRBD1	TRBJ1-1	NA	TGTGCCAGCAGTTTTTGGGACAGGATTAACACTGAAGCTTTCTTT	CASSFWDRINTEAFF
TRBV29-1	TRBD1	TRBJ1-1	NA	TGCAGCGTGTGGGACAGAGTGAACACTGAAGCTTTCTTT	CSVWDRVNTEAFF
TRBV5-4	NA	TRBJ2-7	NA	TGTGCCAGCAGCGTGGGTCAAAACGAGCAGTACTTC	CASSVGQNEQYF
TRBV12-3/TRBV12-4	NA	TRBJ2-5	NA	TGTGCCAGCAGTCCCTCGGGACCGCCGGAGACCCAGTACTTC	CASSPSGPPETQYF
TRBV15	NA	TRBJ2-1	NA	TGTGCCACCAGCAGAGATTGGACCGGCGATGAGCAGTTCTTC	CATSRDWTGDEQFF
TRBV27	NA	TRBJ1-3	once	TGTGCCAGCAGACCAAAGGGCCCTAACTCTGGAAACACCATATATTTT	CASRPKGPNSGNTIYF
TRBV2	TRBD1	TRBJ1-2	NA	TGTGCCAGCAGTCCTGGACAGGGCGGGTTCTATGGCTACACCTTC	CASSPGQGGFYGYTF
TRBV6-2/TRBV6-3	TRBD2	TRBJ2-2	NA	TGTGCCAGCACCCACTCTGGTCTAGCGGGAGGGCGAGTCGGGGAGCTGTTTTTT	CASTHSGLAGGRVGELFF
TRBV20-1	TRBD1	TRBJ2-1	NA	TGCAGTCTAGGACAGGGGGCTGACAATGAGCAGTTCTTC	CSLGQGADNEQFF
TRBV7-9	NA	TRBJ1-4	once	TGTGCCAGCAGCCGACCGACGGGGCTTGCAACTAATGAAAAACTGTTTTTT	CASSRPTGLATNEKLFF
TRBV2	TRBD2	TRBJ2-2	NA	TGTGCCAGCAGTCCGACTAGCGGGAACACCGGGGAGCTGTTTTTT	CASSPTSGNTGELFF
TRBV7-2	TRBD1	TRBJ1-2	NA	TGTGCCAGCAGCTTCACCGGGACAGATGGCTACACCTTC	CASSFTGTDGYTF
TRBV19	NA	TRBJ2-6	NA	TGTGCCAGTAGAACCGGGACGGGAGCCTCTGGGGCCAACGTCCTGACTTTC	CASRTGTGASGANVLTF
TRBV21-1	NA	TRBJ2-7	NA	TGTGCCAGCAGCGGGGACAGGCCGTACGAGCAGTACTTC	CASSGDRPYEQYF
TRBV14	NA	TRBJ2-3	NA	TGTGCCAGCAGCCAAGGCGGGGATACGCAGTATTTT	CASSQGGDTQYF
TRBV2	NA	TRBJ1-5	NA	TGTGCCAGCGGCCGGGACCCGACCCATCAGCCCCAGCATTTT	CASGRDPTHQPQHF
TRBV7-6	NA	TRBJ2-1	NA	TGTGCCAGCATACGTAGTCCCCGCGGTGTATTCTCCTACAATGAGCAGTTCTTC	CASIRSPRGVFSYNEQFF
TRBV18	NA	TRBJ2-5	NA	TGTGCCAGCTCACGGACACCGGACGAGGAGACCCAGTACTTC	CASSRTPDEETQYF
TRBV14	NA	TRBJ2-5	NA	TGTGCCAGCAGCCAAGATACGATCCAAGAGACCCAGTACTTC	CASSQDTIQETQYF
TRBV30	TRBD1	TRBJ1-5	NA	TGTGCCTGGACCCCGGGACAGGGGAACAATCAGCCCCAGCATTTT	CAWTPGQGNNQPQHF
TRBV6-2/TRBV6-3	NA	TRBJ2-1	NA	TGTGCCAGTCGTATTAGCTCCTACAATGAGCAGTTCTTC	CASRISSYNEQFF
TRBV3-1	TRBD1	TRBJ2-5	NA	TGTGCCAGCAGCCAAAGGTCAAGACAGGGTCAAGAGACCCAGTACTTC	CASSQRSRQGQETQYF
TRBV6-1	NA	TRBJ2-7	NA	TGTGCCAGCACCCTAAGGGGGAGCTACGAGCAGTACTTC	CASTLRGSYEQYF
TRBV6-2/TRBV6-3	NA	TRBJ1-2	NA	TGTGCCAGCAGTTACTCGATGATCGACTATGGCTACACCTTC	CASSYSMIDYGYTF
TRBV5-6	TRBD1	TRBJ2-2	NA	TGTGCCAGCAGCCCCTACCGAGGGGGCGCCCCCGGGGAGCTGTTTTTT	CASSPYRGGAPGELFF
TRBV20-1	NA	TRBJ2-7	NA	TGCAGTGCTAGCGGGCAGGTCACCTCCTACGAGCAGTACTTC	CSASGQVTSYEQYF
TRBV6-5	NA	TRBJ1-1	NA	TGTGCCAGCGGCAACAGGAACACTGAAGCTTTCTTT	CASGNRNTEAFF
TRBV5-6	TRBD1	TRBJ1-3	NA	TGTGCCAGCAGCTTGAGGGGGCCTGGCACCATATATTTT	CASSLRGPGTIYF
TRBV5-5	NA	TRBJ1-2	NA	TGTGCCAGCAGCTTCTCCCAAGGATCTAACTATGGCTACACCTTC	CASSFSQGSNYGYTF
TRBV2	NA	TRBJ1-4	NA	TGTGCCAGCAGTGAAGGAAAGGAACAAATTGAAAAACTGTTTTTT	CASSEGKEQIEKLFF
TRBV5-4	NA	TRBJ1-1	NA	TGTGCCAGCAGCTTGGTAGAGGGGGGGACTGAAGCTTTCTTT	CASSLVEGGTEAFF
TRBV12-3/TRBV12-4	NA	TRBJ2-7	NA	TGTGCCAGCAGCTCCAACTCCTACGAGCAGTACTTC	CASSSNSYEQYF
TRBV7-2	TRBD1	TRBJ2-2	NA	TGTGCCAGCAGACTACAGGGGGCGTACACCGGGGAGCTGTTTTTT	CASRLQGAYTGELFF
TRBV7-2	NA	TRBJ2-2	NA	TGTGCCAGCAGCTTCAGCGGAAGCGGGGAGCTGTTTTTT	CASSFSGSGELFF
TRBV10-1	TRBD2	TRBJ2-1	NA	TGCGCCAGCAGTGAGGATACTAGCGGGAGTAATGAGCAGTTCTTC	CASSEDTSGSNEQFF